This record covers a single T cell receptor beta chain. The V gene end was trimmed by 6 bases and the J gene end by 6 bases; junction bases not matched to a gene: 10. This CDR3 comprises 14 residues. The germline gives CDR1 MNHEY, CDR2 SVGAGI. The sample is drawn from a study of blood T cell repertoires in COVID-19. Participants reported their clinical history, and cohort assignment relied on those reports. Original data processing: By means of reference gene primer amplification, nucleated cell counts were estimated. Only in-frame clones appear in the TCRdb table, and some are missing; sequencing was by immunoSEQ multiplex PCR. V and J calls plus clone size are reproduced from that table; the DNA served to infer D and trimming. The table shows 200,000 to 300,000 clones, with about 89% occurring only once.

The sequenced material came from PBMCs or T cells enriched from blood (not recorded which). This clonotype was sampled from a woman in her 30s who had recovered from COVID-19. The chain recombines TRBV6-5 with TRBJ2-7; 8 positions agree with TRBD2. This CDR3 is CASRFLVGTSEQYF. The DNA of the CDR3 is TGTGCCAGCAGATTCTTAGTGGGGACTAGCGAGCAGTACTTC.